The source of this TCR beta chain is a study of blood T cell repertoires in COVID-19. Study information: Acute and convalescent COVID-19 specimens originated in the United States, Italy and Spain. Nucleic acid was either cDNA or gDNA, and it came from T cells, B-cell-depleted T cells, or PBMCs.

The germline V and J ends were trimmed by 5 bases and 7 bases, with 18 bases remaining between them. The CDR3 length is 15 residues. Germline V gives CDR1 KGHSY, CDR2 FQNENV. As processed by the authors: Reference gene primer amplification gave estimated nucleated cell counts. The method was immunoSEQ multiplex PCR; TCRdb's version includes in-frame clones alone and lacks a portion of them. The V and J calls and clone size are taken from that table; D and trimming were inferred from the DNA. The repertoire holds approximately 71,000 clones, 90% seen once, with just over 5% in the top ten. Sequenced input: peripheral blood. V gene TRBV16 combines with J gene TRBJ1-5; tentatively, D is TRBD1 (6 bases). The source is a woman aged 18-29 years with acute or convalescent COVID-19. The CDR3 region is CASSTGTQGGQPQHF. The CDR3 DNA reads TGTGCCAGCAGCACGGGGACCCAAGGGGGACAGCCCCAGCATTTT.